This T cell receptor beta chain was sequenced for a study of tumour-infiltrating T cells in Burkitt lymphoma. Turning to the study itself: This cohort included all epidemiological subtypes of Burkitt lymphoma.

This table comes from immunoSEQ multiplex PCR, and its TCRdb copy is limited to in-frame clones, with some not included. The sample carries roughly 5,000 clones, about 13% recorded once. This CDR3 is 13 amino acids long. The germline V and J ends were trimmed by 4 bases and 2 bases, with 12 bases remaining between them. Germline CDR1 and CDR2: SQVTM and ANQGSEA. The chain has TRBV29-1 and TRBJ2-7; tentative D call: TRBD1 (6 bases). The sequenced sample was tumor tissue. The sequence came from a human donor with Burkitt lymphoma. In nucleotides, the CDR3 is TGCAGCGTTGCGCCGGGACATCCCTACGAGCAGTACTTC. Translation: CSVAPGHPYEQYF.